Each of the 10 T cell receptor beta chains below was sequenced from the same sample in a study of cytomegalovirus exposure and HLA in healthy donors. The PCR employed 60 Vbeta primers together with 13 Jbeta primers. The assay was immunoSEQ multiplex PCR, and TCRdb's table has in-frame clones only and misses some. Of 110,000 or so clones in the sample, 13% to 15% were seen once. The sequenced material came from PBMCs. The receptors here all came from a female donor in good health and CMV-seronegative.

This clone has just a few counts. This sequence joins TRBV30 and TRBJ1-2, with 7 bases fitting TRBD1. Germline-derived CDR1 and CDR2 are GTSNPN and SVGIG (reference sequence). Germline trimming cut 7 bases from V and 7 bases from J; bases unmatched to any gene: 9. CDR3 length: 12 amino acids. The CDR3 reads CASPRGGRGYTF. The CDR3 DNA sequence: TGTGCCTCTCCCCGAGGGGGCCGTGGCTACACCTTC.

The rearrangement joins TRBV7-2 to TRBJ1-5; D is unresolved. CDR3 length: 13 amino acids. Germline-derived CDR1 and CDR2 are SGHTA and FQGNSA. Trimming took off 4 bases at V and 0 bases at J, with 4 bases between the two ends. Here the CDR3 reads CASSSNSNQPQHF. The CDR3 DNA sequence: TGTGCCAGCAGCTCCAATAGCAATCAGCCCCAGCATTTT.

This clone turned up a few times. The V and J genes are TRBV6-1 and TRBJ1-2; 8 bases agree with TRBD1. Germline-derived CDR1 and CDR2 are MNHNS and SASEGT. V trimming: 6 bases; J trimming: 1 base; junction bases outside the gene matches: 4. The CDR3 is 14 residues long. DNA for the CDR3: TGTGCCAGCAGGGCAGGGGGCTTTAACTATGGCTACACCTTC. Its translation: CASRAGGFNYGYTF.

The J gene is TRBJ2-7, the V gene TRBV7-2; tentative D call: TRBD1 (6 bases). Trimming removed 0 bases from V and 2 bases from J, with 8 bases in between. There are 14 residues in the CDR3. The germline CDR1 and CDR2 sequences are SGHTA and FQGNSA. The CDR3 reads CASSLADRAYEQYF. The CDR3 DNA reads TGTGCCAGCAGCTTAGCGGACAGAGCCTACGAGCAGTACTTC. The whole variable domain, filled in from reference TRBV7-2 and TRBJ2-7, reads GAGVSQSPSNKVTEKGKDVELRCDPISGHTALYWYRQSLGQGLEFLIYFQGNSAPDKSGLPSDRFSAERTGGSVSTLTIQRTQQEDSAVYLCASSLADRAYEQYFGPGTRLTVT.

This clone was detected only a few times. The V gene is TRBV12-5, the J gene TRBJ2-3; tentatively, D is TRBD2 (6 bases). The CDR3 is 16 amino acids. CDR1 LGHNT and CDR2 FRNRAP come from the germline V gene. V lost 1 base and J lost 4, with 15 bases in between. The CDR3 loop is CASGLAKTSAPDTQYF. The CDR3 DNA sequence: TGTGCTAGTGGTTTGGCCAAGACTAGTGCCCCAGATACGCAGTATTTT.

This clone occurred a few times. The rearrangement links TRBV28 to TRBJ1-4; 7 nucleotides line up with TRBD1. This CDR3 is 15 amino acids long. The V segment lost 6 bases and the J segment 2 bases; nucleotides outside the gene matches: 6. Germline-derived CDR1 and CDR2 are MDHEN and SYDVKM. CDR3 region: CASRPQGPTNEKLFF. The DNA for the CDR3 is TGTGCCAGCAGGCCACAGGGGCCGACTAATGAAAAACTGTTTTTT. The complete variable domain, with remaining parts taken from reference TRBV28 and TRBJ1-4, reads DVKVTQSSRYLVKRTGEKVFLECVQDMDHENMFWYRQDPGLGLRLIYFSYDVKMKEKGDIPEGYSVSREKKERFSLILESASTNQTSMYLCASRPQGPTNEKLFFGSGTQLSVL.

This clone was picked up a small number of times. This sequence joins TRBV12-5 and TRBJ1-1, with D unclear. V lost 3 bases and J lost 5, with 13 bases in between. The CDR3 contains 14 residues. The germline V gene encodes CDR1 LGHNT and CDR2 FRNRAP. The CDR3 loop reads CASGLAIDPTEAFF. The CDR3 region has the DNA TGTGCTAGTGGTTTAGCGATCGACCCGACTGAAGCTTTCTTT.

A few counts support this clone. The V and J genes are TRBV2 and TRBJ1-1; 9 bases are a match to TRBD1. The CDR3 has 16 residues. Germline trimming cut 5 bases from V and 5 bases from J; bases unmatched to any gene: 12. CDR1 SNHLY and CDR2 FYNNEI come from the germline V gene. CDR3 in amino acids: CASSHDMGQGSTEAFF. The DNA of the CDR3 is TGTGCCAGCAGTCACGACATGGGACAGGGAAGTACTGAAGCTTTCTTT.

The rearrangement joins TRBV9 to TRBJ2-6, with TRBD1 identical over 7 bases. This CDR3 is 17 amino acids long. The V segment lost 0 bases and the J segment 3 bases; nucleotides outside the gene matches: 6. Germline V gene lookup returns CDR1 SGDLS and CDR2 YYNGEE. CDR3 sequence (DNA): TGTGCCAGCAGCGTAGGCCCAGGGGGTTATGGGGCCAACGTCCTGACTTTC. It encodes CASSVGPGGYGANVLTF.

This sequence joins TRBV5-1 and TRBJ1-1; 8 bases fit TRBD1. The V gene end was trimmed by 4 bases and the J gene end by 7 bases; junction bases not matched to a gene: 9. The CDR3 has 14 residues. The germline gives CDR1 SGHRS, CDR2 YFSETQ. Here the CDR3 DNA reads TGCGCCAGCAGCCGAGGACAGGGCGTGGGTGAAGCTTTCTTT. Translating gives CASSRGQGVGEAFF.